This T cell receptor beta chain was sequenced during a study of T-cell memory formation after mild COVID-19. This clonotype was seen repeatedly, ten times or more. Sample barcodes and UMIs were carried by the TCR alpha and TCR beta cDNA libraries that 5'RACE generated with constant-segment primers. TCRdb passed the 5' RACE reads through MiXCR, listing each CDR3 protein once. This table holds 300,000 to 350,000 distinct CDR3 sequences, approximately 15% found once. This receptor was taken from a man between 18 and 35 years old who had mild COVID-19 (a few samples of this study predate the infection). Cell type and time point are not known. Input material: PBMCs or a T cell subset sorted from them (not recorded which).

The CDR3 loop reads CASSLLAGGLYEQFF. Written as DNA, the CDR3 is TGTGCCAGCAGCCTACTAGCGGGGGGGCTTTATGAGCAGTTCTTC. This sequence joins TRBV6-5 and TRBJ2-1, with 13 bases fitting TRBD2. Trimming cost V 6 bases and J 8 bases; bases outside gene matches: 7. The CDR3 is 15 amino acids. The germline V gene has CDR1 MNHEY and CDR2 SVGAGI.